Listed below are T cell receptor beta chains from one sample, sequenced in a study of blood T cell repertoires in COVID-19. The data were produced by immunoSEQ multiplex PCR, yet TCRdb's version contains in-frame clones alone and is incomplete. The repertoire holds tens of thousands of clones, with under 95% as singletons. Sequenced sample: peripheral blood. Receptors were obtained from a man in his fifties with acute or convalescent COVID-19. Each CDR3 is given with its conserved first and last residue. Fields, in order: V gene, clone size, D gene, J gene, CDR3 protein, CDR3 DNA. A D gene is named only where the DNA matches it firmly. Not every row has a clone size; where given, it reads once, few, many or a size class.

>TRBV4-1|once|TRBD1|TRBJ2-1
CASSQVKDRGYNEQFF
TGCGCCAGCAGCCAAGTCAAGGACAGGGGGTACAATGAGCAGTTCTTC
>TRBV18|-|-|TRBJ2-7
CASSPLAYPYEQYF
TGTGCCAGCTCACCCCTAGCGTATCCCTACGAGCAGTACTTC
>TRBV6-6|once|-|TRBJ1-5
CASSYQNQPQHF
TGTGCCAGCAGTTACCAGAATCAGCCCCAGCATTTT
>TRBV7-3|-|-|TRBJ2-2
CASGRGGELFF
TGTGCCAGCGGTCGGGGCGGGGAGCTGTTTTTT
>TRBV6-5|-|-|TRBJ2-2
CASSFRVRTGTGELFF
TGTGCCAGCAGTTTCCGGGTGCGAACGGGGACCGGGGAGCTGTTTTTT
>TRBV7-2|once|-|TRBJ1-4
CASSSRSEKLFF
TGTGCCAGCAGCTCCCGGTCTGAAAAACTGTTTTTT
>TRBV27|-|TRBD1|TRBJ2-5
CASSFDRAQETQYF
TGTGCCAGCAGTTTTGACAGGGCCCAAGAGACCCAGTACTTC
>TRBV5-6|-|-|TRBJ2-1
CASRKGQHISYNEQFF
TGTGCCAGCAGAAAAGGACAGCATATCTCCTACAATGAGCAGTTCTTC
>TRBV5-1|-|TRBD2|TRBJ2-1
CASSFLGGDSYNEQFF
TGCGCCAGCAGCTTCCTCGGGGGGGACTCCTACAATGAGCAGTTCTTC
>TRBV3-1/TRBV3-2|many|-|TRBJ2-7
CASSWAGTSSYEQYF
TGTGCCAGCAGCTGGGCCGGGACATCCTCCTACGAGCAGTACTTC
>TRBV11-2|-|TRBD1|TRBJ1-1
CASSPGGAGTEAFF
TGTGCCAGCAGCCCAGGGGGCGCCGGCACTGAAGCTTTCTTT
>TRBV18|few|-|TRBJ1-1
CASSPIGGTEAFF
TGTGCCAGCTCTCCCATCGGGGGCACTGAAGCTTTCTTT
>TRBV6-5|-|-|TRBJ2-1
CASSRGGKRYNEQFF
TGTGCCAGCAGTCGAGGCGGGAAGAGATACAATGAGCAGTTCTTC
>TRBV10-3|few|TRBD1|TRBJ1-6
CAISGTGGASPLHF
TGTGCCATCAGTGGGACAGGCGGGGCTTCACCCCTCCACTTT
>TRBV10-3|-|TRBD1|TRBJ1-1
CAATGEGEAFF
TGTGCCGCCACAGGGGAAGGTGAAGCTTTCTTT
>TRBV11-2|-|TRBD2|TRBJ2-1
CASSLSSSGYNEQFF
TGTGCCAGCAGCTTGTCGTCTAGCGGGTACAATGAGCAGTTCTTC
>TRBV27|-|TRBD1|TRBJ1-2
CASSLSGTGAGYGYTF
TGTGCCAGCAGTTTATCGGGTACAGGGGCGGGATATGGCTACACCTTC
>TRBV9|-|-|TRBJ2-7
CASSVAPGNYEQYF
TGTGCCAGCAGCGTAGCTCCAGGTAACTACGAGCAGTACTTC
>TRBV29-1|-|-|TRBJ1-3
CSVEIRGASSGNTIYF
TGCAGCGTTGAAATCAGGGGTGCGAGCTCTGGAAACACCATATATTTT
>TRBV15|-|TRBD1|TRBJ1-4
CATSGRTGGFEKLFF
TGTGCCACCAGCGGCAGGACAGGGGGCTTTGAAAAACTGTTTTTT
>TRBV2|-|-|TRBJ1-1
CASSEQAFTEAFF
TGTGCCAGCAGTGAACAGGCATTTACTGAAGCTTTCTTT
>TRBV27|-|TRBD2|TRBJ2-5
CASSRLAGQETQYF
TGTGCCAGCAGTCGACTAGCGGGGCAAGAGACCCAGTACTTC
>TRBV5-1|-|TRBD2|TRBJ2-1
CASSPSSGNSYNEQFF
TGCGCCAGCAGCCCCTCTAGCGGCAACTCCTACAATGAGCAGTTCTTC
>TRBV12-3/TRBV12-4|-|-|TRBJ2-7
CASSLVPREQYF
TGTGCCAGCAGTTTGGTCCCCCGGGAGCAGTACTTC
>TRBV30|-|TRBD1|TRBJ1-2
CAWSPRGRSGYTF
TGTGCCTGGAGTCCCAGGGGGAGGAGTGGCTACACCTTC
>TRBV7-6|many|-|TRBJ2-5
CASSLGWRGETQYF
TGTGCCAGCAGCTTGGGCTGGCGTGGAGAGACCCAGTACTTC
>TRBV7-3|few|-|TRBJ2-3
CASSLFPYTDTQYF
TGTGCCAGCAGCTTATTTCCCTACACAGATACGCAGTATTTT
>TRBV19|-|-|TRBJ1-4
CASSIAWTSSGNEKLFF
TGTGCCAGTAGTATCGCCTGGACATCCTCGGGTAATGAAAAACTGTTTTTT
>TRBV27|-|TRBD2|TRBJ2-3
CASQLRGSADTQYF
TGTGCCAGTCAGTTGCGGGGGTCGGCAGATACGCAGTATTTT
>TRBV28|-|TRBD1|TRBJ2-7
CASKPGQGFYEQYF
TGTGCCAGCAAGCCGGGACAGGGGTTCTACGAGCAGTACTTC
>TRBV11-2|-|-|TRBJ2-7
CASSLARGGAYEQYF
TGTGCCAGCAGCTTAGCCCGAGGAGGGGCCTACGAGCAGTACTTC